This paragraph covers one T cell receptor (beta chain) sequence. These data are taken from a study of blood T cell repertoires in COVID-19. Whole-study context: Sample material is recorded as cDNA or gDNA derived from T cells, B-cell-depleted T cells, or PBMCs.

Sequencing used immunoSEQ multiplex PCR; TCRdb keeps in-frame clones, though not all of them. This table holds about 390,000 clones, about 83% found once. This CDR3 contains 13 residues. The V and J ends lost 2 bases and 7 bases respectively, with 9 bases between them. Germline CDR1 MDHEN, CDR2 SYDVKM. Sequencing input: PBMCs or T cells enriched from blood (not recorded which). This chain uses TRBV28 with TRBJ1-5; no clear D. The TCR sequence derives from a woman aged 50 to 60 who had recovered from COVID-19. The DNA for the CDR3 is TGTGCCAGCAGTTTAATGATGGCCCAGCCCCAGCATTTT. This gives the protein CASSLMMAQPQHF.